The clone carrying this TCR beta chain has a handful of counts. Its specificity is unknown. Everyone who donated was a healthy Caucasian. A universal primer site was created by template switching, with the cDNA bearing unique molecular identifiers. MiXCR was run by TCRdb on the 5' RACE reads, yielding one entry per CDR3 protein. The sample has about 720,000 distinct CDR3 sequences; 18% are singletons. This sample was included in a study of identical twins. Trimming left V 6 bases short and J 8 bases short, with 17 bases between. This CDR3 spans 14 amino acids. Germline CDR1 reads MNHNS; CDR2 reads SASEGT. Whole-study results and caveats: Carriage of fewer insertions was seen in abundant cord blood beta clonotypes, whereas memory repertoires showed none.

The sample was also reused in another study, on T cells expressing NK-cell markers.

The source is a woman between 18 and 29 years old in good health. J is TRBJ2-1 and V is TRBV6-1, with D perhaps TRBD1 or TRBD2 (5 bases each). Sequencing was performed on PBMCs. CDR3 region: CASSRRDGDHEQFF. DNA of the CDR3: TGTGCCAGCAGCCGCCGCGACGGGGACCATGAGCAGTTCTTC.